This T cell receptor beta chain was sequenced during a study of read filtering for tumor transcriptome and immune sequencing. Across the whole study: By R-ISS, stages I, II and III held 8, 16 and 7 patients.

From around 440 ng of RNA, a library with molecular barcoded alpha/delta and beta/gamma adaptors was made. TCRdb ran MiXCR on the reads and lists one entry per CDR3 protein. The sample carries 30,000 to 40,000 distinct CDR3 sequences, roughly 15% recorded once. The CDR3 runs 14 residues. The J segment lost 7 bases and the V segment lost 4 bases, leaving 3 bases of the junction unmatched. The germline CDR1 and CDR2 sequences are LGHDT and YNNKEL (reference sequence). At the time of active disease, bone marrow was collected from every patient. The receptor's source is a donor aged 40 or over with multiple myeloma. The V gene is TRBV3-1, the J gene TRBJ2-1, with 11 bases that match TRBD2. Sequenced sample: a population of CD138-negative cells sorted from bone marrow. This CDR3 reads CASSPSGGWNEQFF. CDR3 bases: TGTGCCAGCAGCCCTAGCGGGGGGTGGAATGAGCAGTTCTTC.